A selection of T cell receptor delta chains follows, all from one sample in a study of Vδ1+ human thymocytes. TCRdb called clones anew from the multiplex PCR reads with CATT. The repertoire consists of 50,000 to 75,000 delta-chain clones, with more than 12% occurring once and the leading ten covering roughly 0.37%. Sequencing was performed on Vdelta1+ gamma-delta thymocytes from the thymus. Receptor source: a girl in the first two years of life who had congenital heart surgery. The CDR3 runs from the conserved cysteine through the conserved F or W. A D gene is named only where the DNA matches it firmly. Size is omitted from some rows. Given values are once, few, many or a class for expanded clones.

TRDD3	TRDV1	few	TRDJ1	CALGELFSGDTTDKLIF	TGTGCTCTTGGGGAGCTCTTTTCGGGGGATACGACCGATAAACTCATCTTT
TRDD3	TRDV1	few	TRDJ1	CALGPLLGGYPTKYTDKLIF	TGTGCTCTTGGGCCTCTCCTAGGGGGATACCCGACCAAATACACCGATAAACTCATCTTT
NA	TRDV1	NA	TRDJ1	CALGDGEFYTDKLIF	TGTGCTCTTGGGGACGGAGAGTTTTACACCGATAAACTCATCTTT
NA	TRDV1	few	TRDJ1	CALGEPRSYEGYACTDKLIF	TGTGCTCTTGGGGAACCCCGTTCCTACGAGGGATACGCGTGCACCGATAAACTCATCTTT
NA	TRDV2	few	TRDJ1	CACDTGCPITGGDKLIF	TGTGCCTGTGACACCGGATGTCCTATCACGGGGGGGGATAAACTCATCTTT
TRDD3	TRDV1	NA	TRDJ1	CALGEPPSWNGYGGYNLGSATDKLIF	TGTGCTCTTGGGGAACCCCCTTCCTGGAACGGCTATGGGGGATACAATCTGGGGTCGGCCACCGATAAACTCATCTTT
TRDD3	TRDV1	few	TRDJ1	CALGELRNGGYPRYTDKLIF	TGTGCTCTTGGGGAACTGAGGAATGGGGGATACCCCCGTTACACCGATAAACTCATCTTT
TRDD3	TRDV2	medium-sized	TRDJ1	CACELGDTVPYTDKLIF	TGTGCCTGTGAGCTGGGGGATACGGTGCCATACACCGATAAACTCATCTTT
NA	TRDV1	NA	TRDJ1	CALGELVGVPTGVWGQDDKLIF	TGTGCTCTTGGGGAACTAGTGGGCGTTCCTACAGGGGTCTGGGGGCAAGACGATAAACTCATCTTT
TRDD3	TRDV1	few	TRDJ1	CALGPYPGRKLGISDTDKLIF	TGTGCTCTTGGGCCATACCCCGGGAGGAAACTGGGGATTTCGGACACCGATAAACTCATCTTT
TRDD3	TRDV2	NA	TRDJ1	CACDTDRSPILGDTYFIPDKLIF	TGTGCCTGTGACACCGACCGATCACCTATACTGGGGGATACGTATTTTATCCCCGATAAACTCATCTTT
TRDD3	TRDV2	few	TRDJ1	CACDTGFPGLGAQEYTDKLIF	TGTGCCTGTGACACCGGTTTCCCTGGACTGGGGGCCCAAGAGTACACCGATAAACTCATCTTT
TRDD3	TRDV1	NA	TRDJ1	CALGERAALPYWGTHKLIF	TGTGCTCTTGGGGAACGTGCGGCCCTGCCGTACTGGGGGACCCATAAACTCATCTTT
NA	TRDV1	NA	TRDJ1	CALGDAAFLAGGCMKLIF	TGTGCTCTTGGGGACGCCGCCTTCCTAGCTGGGGGATGTATGAAACTCATCTTT
TRDD3	TRDV2	few	TRDJ1	CACVGSIRPFRRETGGYDADKLIF	TGTGCCTGTGTTGGGTCGATACGCCCGTTTCGGAGGGAGACTGGGGGATACGATGCCGATAAACTCATCTTT
TRDD3	TRDV2	many	TRDJ1	CACDELLGDTSTDKLIF	TGTGCCTGTGACGAACTCCTGGGGGACACCTCCACCGATAAACTCATCTTT
TRDD3	TRDV1	NA	TRDJ1	CALADPTFSWGIRRTTDKLIF	TGTGCTCTTGCTGACCCTACGTTTTCCTGGGGGATACGCCGTACTACCGATAAACTCATCTTT
TRDD3	TRDV1	NA	TRDJ1	CALGEFMWGYNARDKLIF	TGTGCTCTTGGGGAATTTATGTGGGGATACAACGCTCGCGATAAACTCATCTTT
NA	TRDV1	NA	TRDJ1	CALGEPTRLPTPWGTQNKLIF	TGTGCTCTTGGGGAACCTACGAGGCTTCCTACGCCCTGGGGGACCCAAAATAAACTCATCTTT
TRDD3	TRDV1	NA	TRDJ1	CALEELFPSRTGGSYTDKLIF	TGTGCTCTTGAGGAACTCTTCCCCTCCCGTACTGGGGGATCGTACACCGATAAACTCATCTTT
TRDD3	TRDV1	NA	TRDJ1	CALGKRNLLGDGVTDKLIF	TGTGCTCTTGGGAAACGAAATCTACTGGGGGATGGGGTCACCGATAAACTCATCTTT
TRDD3	TRDV1	few	TRDJ1	CALGQGPMGDIRPSYTDKLIF	TGTGCTCTTGGGCAAGGGCCGATGGGGGATATCCGCCCATCGTACACCGATAAACTCATCTTT
NA	TRDV1	few	TRDJ1	CALGAPWRTDKLIF	TGTGCTCTTGGGGCCCCGTGGCGCACCGATAAACTCATCTTT
TRDD3	TRDV1	few	TRDJ1	CALGESTDWGSYTDKLIF	TGTGCTCTTGGGGAATCTACCGACTGGGGGTCGTACACCGATAAACTCATCTTT
TRDD3	TRDV2	few	TRDJ1	CACDLYWGIRSSDKLIF	TGTGCCTGTGACCTTTACTGGGGGATACGAAGCTCCGATAAACTCATCTTT
TRDD3	TRDV3	few	TRDJ1	CAPTGGLTDKLIF	TGTGCCCCTACGGGGGGATTAACCGATAAACTCATCTTT
NA	TRDV1	few	TRDJ1	CALGELMGGDLLAFAPLGQRADKLIF	TGTGCTCTTGGGGAACTAATGGGAGGAGATTTGTTGGCCTTCGCCCCCCTGGGGCAGCGGGCCGATAAACTCATCTTT
TRDD3	TRDV1	few	TRDJ1	CALGEQVLYWGIRSDKLIF	TGTGCTCTTGGGGAACAAGTCCTCTACTGGGGGATACGCTCCGATAAACTCATCTTT
TRDD3	TRDV2	NA	TRDJ1	CAWENEGIDNTDKLIF	TGTGCCTGGGAAAACGAGGGGATAGATAACACCGATAAACTCATCTTT
NA	TRDV2	many	TRDJ1	CAQNWKGDPHYTDKLIF	TGTGCCCAAAATTGGAAGGGGGACCCTCATTACACCGATAAACTCATCTTT
TRDD3	TRAV29/DV5	few	TRDJ2	CAASGSSLGDKRAFKETAQLFF	TGTGCAGCAAGTGGTTCCTCACTGGGGGATAAGAGGGCATTTAAGGAGACAGCACAACTCTTCTTT
NA	TRDV1	NA	TRDJ1	CALGEHVSMITLTDKLIF	TGTGCTCTTGGGGAACACGTGTCTATGATCACTTTAACCGATAAACTCATCTTT
TRDD3	TRDV1	few	TRDJ1	CALGDNPSERVFGGYTDKLIF	TGTGCTCTTGGGGATAATCCTTCCGAGCGTGTATTTGGGGGATACACCGATAAACTCATCTTT
TRDD3	TRDV1	few	TRDJ1	CALGEPGETGDLKTGDKLIF	TGTGCTCTTGGGGAGCCAGGAGAAACTGGGGATCTTAAGACGGGCGATAAACTCATCTTT
NA	TRDV1	few	TRDJ1	CALGKAPGDTAINLYTDKLIF	TGTGCTCTTGGCAAAGCACCGGGGGACACCGCGATCAACTTGTACACCGATAAACTCATCTTT
NA	TRDV1	NA	TRDJ1	CAVEVVCKDLPTDKLIF	TGTGCTGTTGAAGTTGTGTGCAAAGACCTCCCTACCGATAAACTCATCTTT
TRDD3	TRDV1	NA	TRDJ1	CALGEGGAPPYWGISASYTDKLIF	TGTGCTCTTGGGGAGGGGGGGGCTCCCCCGTACTGGGGGATATCGGCTTCCTACACCGATAAACTCATCTTT
NA	TRDV1	NA	TRDJ1	CALGACFLLTGGGDKLIF	TGTGCTCTTGGGGCGTGCTTCCTACTTACTGGGGGCGGCGATAAACTCATCTTT
TRDD3	TRDV1	NA	TRDJ1	CALGDSPPGPSYWGSPKLIF	TGTGCTCTTGGGGACTCACCACCGGGACCCTCGTACTGGGGGTCCCCTAAACTCATCTTT
TRDD3	TRDV1	NA	TRDJ1	CALGELTSPGGISYTDKLIF	TGTGCTCTTGGGGAACTAACCTCCCCAGGGGGGATCTCGTACACCGATAAACTCATCTTT
NA	TRDV1	NA	TRDJ1	CALGDTRLPGGRYTDKLIF	TGTGCTCTTGGGGACACGCGTCTTCCTGGGGGTCGTTACACCGATAAACTCATCTTT
TRDD3	TRDV1	NA	TRDJ2	CALGGRPTLWGTYPPLTAQLFF	TGTGCTCTTGGGGGACGGCCTACTCTCTGGGGGACCTACCCGCCTTTGACAGCACAACTCTTCTTT
NA	TRDV1	NA	TRDJ1	CALGKFPPHTDKLIF	TGTGCTCTTGGTAAATTTCCTCCCCACACCGATAAACTCATCTTT
NA	TRDV1	NA	TRDJ1	CALGNPPGTGVVYTDKLIF	TGTGCTCTTGGGAACCCCCCAGGCACGGGGGTGGTGTACACCGATAAACTCATCTTT
NA	TRDV1	few	TRDJ1	CALGDSRPLGDKLIF	TGTGCTCTTGGGGACTCTAGGCCCCTCGGGGATAAACTCATCTTT
TRDD3	TRDV1	few	TRDJ2	CALGEPLPKLGDTALTAQLFF	TGTGCTCTTGGGGAACCTCTACCTAAACTGGGGGATACGGCTTTGACAGCACAACTCTTCTTT
NA	TRDV2	medium-sized	TRDJ1	CACVRVPDTDKLIF	TGTGCCTGTGTCCGAGTTCCCGACACCGATAAACTCATCTTT
TRDD3	TRDV1	few	TRDJ1	CALGELATRNGTGGYAYTDKLIF	TGTGCTCTTGGGGAACTTGCTACCCGAAACGGTACTGGGGGATACGCGTACACCGATAAACTCATCTTT